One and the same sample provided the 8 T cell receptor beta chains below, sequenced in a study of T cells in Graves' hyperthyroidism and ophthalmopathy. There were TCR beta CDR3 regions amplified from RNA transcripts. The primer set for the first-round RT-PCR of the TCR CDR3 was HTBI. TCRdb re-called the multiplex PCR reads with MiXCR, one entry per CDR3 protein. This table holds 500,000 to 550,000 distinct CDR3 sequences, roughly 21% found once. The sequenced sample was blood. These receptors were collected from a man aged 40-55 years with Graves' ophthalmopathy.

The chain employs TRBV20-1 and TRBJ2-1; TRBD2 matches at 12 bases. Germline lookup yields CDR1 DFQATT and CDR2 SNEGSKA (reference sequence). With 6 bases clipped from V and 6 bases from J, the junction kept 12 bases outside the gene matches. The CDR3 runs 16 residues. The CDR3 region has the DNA TGCAGTGCCCCAGTGCTAGCGGGAGGGCCGGGCAATGAGCAGTTCTTC. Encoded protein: CSAPVLAGGPGNEQFF.

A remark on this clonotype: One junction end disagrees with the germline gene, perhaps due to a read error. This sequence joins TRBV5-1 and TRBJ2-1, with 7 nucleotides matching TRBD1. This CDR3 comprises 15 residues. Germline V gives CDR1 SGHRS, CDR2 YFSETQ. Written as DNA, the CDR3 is TGCGCCAGCAGCCCCCGGGACAGCTTGAACGATGAGCAGCTCTTC. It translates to CASSPRDSLNDEQLF.

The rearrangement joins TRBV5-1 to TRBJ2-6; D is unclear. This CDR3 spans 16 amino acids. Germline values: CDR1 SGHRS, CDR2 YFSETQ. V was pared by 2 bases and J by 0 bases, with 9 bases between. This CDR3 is CASSFPLTSGANVLTF. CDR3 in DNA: TGCGCCAGCAGCTTCCCACTCACCTCTGGGGCCAACGTCCTGACTTTC.

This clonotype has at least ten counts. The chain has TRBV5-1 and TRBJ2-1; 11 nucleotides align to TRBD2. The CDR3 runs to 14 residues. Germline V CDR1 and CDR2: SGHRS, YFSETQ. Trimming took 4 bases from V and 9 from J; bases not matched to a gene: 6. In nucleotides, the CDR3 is TGCGCCAGCAGCACTAGCGGGAGATTTGTTGAGCAGTTCTTC. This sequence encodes CASSTSGRFVEQFF.

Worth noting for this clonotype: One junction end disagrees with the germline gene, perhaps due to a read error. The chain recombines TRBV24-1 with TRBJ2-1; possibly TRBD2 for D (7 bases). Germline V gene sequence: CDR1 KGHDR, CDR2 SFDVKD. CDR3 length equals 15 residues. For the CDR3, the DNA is TGTGCCACCAGTGACCCCGCTGGGAGGGACAATGAGCAGCTCTTC. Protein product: CATSDPAGRDNEQLF.

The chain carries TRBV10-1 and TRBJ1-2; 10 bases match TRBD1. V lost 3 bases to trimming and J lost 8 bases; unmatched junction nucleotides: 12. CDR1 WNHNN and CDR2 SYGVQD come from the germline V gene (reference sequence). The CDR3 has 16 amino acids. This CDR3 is CASSDPDGTGAGGYTF. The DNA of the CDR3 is TGCGCCAGCAGTGACCCAGATGGGACAGGGGCAGGAGGCTACACCTTC.

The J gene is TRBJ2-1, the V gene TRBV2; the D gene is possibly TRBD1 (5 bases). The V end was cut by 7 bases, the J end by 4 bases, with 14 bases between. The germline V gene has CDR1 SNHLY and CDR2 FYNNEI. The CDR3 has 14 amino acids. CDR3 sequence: CASKVDSVYNEQFF. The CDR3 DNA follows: TGTGCCAGCAAGGTAGACAGCGTTTACAATGAGCAGTTCTTC.

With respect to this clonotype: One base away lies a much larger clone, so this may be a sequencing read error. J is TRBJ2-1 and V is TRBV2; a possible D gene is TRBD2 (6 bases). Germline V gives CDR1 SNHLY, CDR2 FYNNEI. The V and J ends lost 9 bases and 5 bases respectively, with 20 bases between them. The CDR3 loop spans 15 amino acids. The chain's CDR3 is CASGKEGAAHNEQFF. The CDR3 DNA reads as TGTGCCAGTGGAAAGGAGGGAGCGGCCCACAATGAGCAGTTCTTC.